This T cell receptor beta chain was retrieved from a study of response to subunit inactivated influenza vaccine. Findings and limits, study-wide: Only a handful of new T cells, the authors suggested, are recruited with each seasonal influenza vaccination.

MiXCR, run by TCRdb on the RT-PCR reads, gives a single entry per CDR3 protein. The sample contains some 800,000 distinct CDR3 sequences, about 20% of which appear only once. CDR3 length equals 19 residues. V was trimmed by 6 bases and J by 0 bases, leaving 21 bases between them. The germline CDR1 and CDR2 sequences are MGHRA and YSYEKL. The table lists this clonotype with a few counts. Its antigen is as yet unknown. The sample in question was PBMCs from blood, obtained roughly 5 days after vaccination. The chain carries TRBV4-1 and TRBJ2-6; D gene ambiguous. The receptor's source is a man aged 45 to 65 who received an inactivated influenza vaccine. The CDR3 here is CASSRQARALYSGANVLTF. CDR3 in DNA: TGCGCCAGCAGTCGGCAAGCACGGGCCCTATACTCTGGGGCCAACGTCCTGACTTTC.